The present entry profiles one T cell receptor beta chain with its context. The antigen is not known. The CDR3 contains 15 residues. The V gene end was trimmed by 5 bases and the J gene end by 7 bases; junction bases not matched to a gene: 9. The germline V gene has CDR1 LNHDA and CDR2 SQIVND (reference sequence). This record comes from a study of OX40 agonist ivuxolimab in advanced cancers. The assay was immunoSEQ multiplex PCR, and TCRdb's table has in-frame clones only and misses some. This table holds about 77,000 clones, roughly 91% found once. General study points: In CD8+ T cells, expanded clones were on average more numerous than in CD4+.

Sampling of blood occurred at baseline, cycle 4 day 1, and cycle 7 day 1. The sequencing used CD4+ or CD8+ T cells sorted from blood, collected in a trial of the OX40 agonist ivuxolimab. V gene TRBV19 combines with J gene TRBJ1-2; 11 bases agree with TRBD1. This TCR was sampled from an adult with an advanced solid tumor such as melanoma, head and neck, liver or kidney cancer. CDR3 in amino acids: CASSLRTGGPGGYTF. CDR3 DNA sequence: TGTGCCAGTAGTCTCCGGACAGGGGGCCCTGGTGGCTACACCTTC.